This TCR beta chain emerged from a study of blood T cells in healthy people across ages. General study results and limits: Among long-lived donors, naive CD4+ cells were more numerous and diversity higher than in aged donors. Calculation of diversity from one million T cells yielded estimates considered to be underestimates.

It was with a sample-barcoded 5' primer and a J-beta primer mix that a second PCR of roughly 7 to 12 cycles was run. A template-switch adaptor containing 12 random nucleotides labeled each cDNA molecule. TCRdb reprocessed the 5' RACE reads with MiXCR, giving one entry per CDR3 protein. The sample has about 680,000 distinct CDR3 sequences; 49% are singletons. V gave up 3 bases and J gave up 2 bases, with 13 bases separating them. Germline values: CDR1 DFQATT, CDR2 SNEGSKA (reference sequence). This CDR3 region has 14 residues. As concerns this clonotype: Its antigen is currently unknown.

The rearrangement links TRBV20-1 to TRBJ1-1; no clear D. The clonotype was recovered from a woman aged 55 to 70 in good health. Sequencing used blood. CDR3 bases: TGCAGTGCTAGGAGCCCACTCATCAACACTGAAGCTTTCTTT. It codes for CSARSPLINTEAFF.